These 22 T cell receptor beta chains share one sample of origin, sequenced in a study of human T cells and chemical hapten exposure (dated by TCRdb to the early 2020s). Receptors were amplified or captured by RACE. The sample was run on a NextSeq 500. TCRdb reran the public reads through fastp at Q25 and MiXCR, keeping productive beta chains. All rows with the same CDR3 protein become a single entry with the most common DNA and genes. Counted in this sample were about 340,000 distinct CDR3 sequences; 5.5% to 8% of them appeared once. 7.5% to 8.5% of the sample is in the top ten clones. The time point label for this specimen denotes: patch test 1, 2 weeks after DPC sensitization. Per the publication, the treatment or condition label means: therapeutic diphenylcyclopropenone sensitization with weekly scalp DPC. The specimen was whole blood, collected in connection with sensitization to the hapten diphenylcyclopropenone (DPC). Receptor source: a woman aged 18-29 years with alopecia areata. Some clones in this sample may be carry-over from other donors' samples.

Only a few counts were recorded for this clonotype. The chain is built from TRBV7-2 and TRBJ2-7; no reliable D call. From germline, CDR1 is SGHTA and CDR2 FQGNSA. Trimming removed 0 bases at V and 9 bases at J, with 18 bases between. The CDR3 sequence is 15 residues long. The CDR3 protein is CASSLAGAAFGGQYF. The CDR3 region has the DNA TGTGCCAGCAGCTTAGCAGGAGCCGCCTTTGGCGGGCAGTACTTC.

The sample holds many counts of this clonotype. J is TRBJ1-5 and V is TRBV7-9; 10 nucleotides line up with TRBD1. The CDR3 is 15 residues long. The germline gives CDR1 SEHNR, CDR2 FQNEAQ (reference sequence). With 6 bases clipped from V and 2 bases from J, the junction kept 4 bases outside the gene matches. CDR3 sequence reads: CASSLGTGGNQPQHF. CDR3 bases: TGTGCCAGCAGTTTGGGGACAGGGGGCAATCAGCCCCAGCATTTT.

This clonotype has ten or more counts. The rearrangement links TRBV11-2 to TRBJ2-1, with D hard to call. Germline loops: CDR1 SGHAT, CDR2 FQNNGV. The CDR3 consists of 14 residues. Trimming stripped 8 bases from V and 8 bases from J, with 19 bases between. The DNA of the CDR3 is TGTGCCAGCCGCATGGCAGGTCCCGTCGATGAGCAGTTCTTC. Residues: CASRMAGPVDEQFF.

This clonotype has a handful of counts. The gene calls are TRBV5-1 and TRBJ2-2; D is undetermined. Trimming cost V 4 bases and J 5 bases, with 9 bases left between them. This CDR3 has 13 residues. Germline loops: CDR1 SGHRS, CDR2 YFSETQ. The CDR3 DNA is TGCGCCAGCAGCCCTCTCTCGACCGGGGAGCTGTTTTTT. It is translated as CASSPLSTGELFF.

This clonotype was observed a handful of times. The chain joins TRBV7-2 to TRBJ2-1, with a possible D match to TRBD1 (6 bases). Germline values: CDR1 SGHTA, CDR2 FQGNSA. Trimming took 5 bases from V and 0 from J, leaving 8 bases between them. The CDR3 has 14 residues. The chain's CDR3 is CASSGQSSYNEQFF. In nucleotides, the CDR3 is TGTGCCAGCAGCGGACAGAGCTCCTACAATGAGCAGTTCTTC.

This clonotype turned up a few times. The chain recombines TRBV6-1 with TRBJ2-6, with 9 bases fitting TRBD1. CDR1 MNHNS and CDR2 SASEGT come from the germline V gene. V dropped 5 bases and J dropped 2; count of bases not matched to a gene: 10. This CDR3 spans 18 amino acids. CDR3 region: CASSPLTGGMTGANVLTF. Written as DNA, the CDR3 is TGTGCCAGCAGTCCATTGACAGGGGGTATGACTGGGGCCAACGTCCTGACTTTC.

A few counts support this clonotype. CDR3 coding DNA: TGTGCCAGCAGCTCGTTGTCCAGGCTAGCGGGGGGGCGAGTAGATACGCAGTATTTT. Amino acids: CASSSLSRLAGGRVDTQYF. The chain joins TRBV7-2 to TRBJ2-3, with 12 positions matching TRBD2. Germline CDR1 and CDR2: SGHTA and FQGNSA. J was trimmed by 5 bases and V by 4 bases; bases with no gene match: 16. CDR3 length: 19 residues.

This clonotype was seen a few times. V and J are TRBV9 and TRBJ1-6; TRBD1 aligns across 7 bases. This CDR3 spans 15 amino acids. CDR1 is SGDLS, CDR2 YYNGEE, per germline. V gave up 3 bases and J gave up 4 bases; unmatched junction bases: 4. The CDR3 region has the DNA TGTGCCAGCAGCGGAGAGGGACAGTATAATTCACCCCTCCACTTT. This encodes CASSGEGQYNSPLHF.

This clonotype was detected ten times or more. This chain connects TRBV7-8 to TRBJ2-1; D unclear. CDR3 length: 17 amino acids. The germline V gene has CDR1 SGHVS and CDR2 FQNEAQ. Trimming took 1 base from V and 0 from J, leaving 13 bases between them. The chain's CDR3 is CASSLGVGRSSYNEQFF. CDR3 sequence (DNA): TGTGCCAGCAGCTTAGGAGTAGGTCGAAGCTCCTACAATGAGCAGTTCTTC.

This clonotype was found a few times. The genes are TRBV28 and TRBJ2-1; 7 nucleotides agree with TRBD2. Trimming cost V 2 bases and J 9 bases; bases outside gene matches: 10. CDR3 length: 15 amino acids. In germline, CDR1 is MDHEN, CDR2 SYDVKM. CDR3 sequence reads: CASSLPRGGSGEQFF. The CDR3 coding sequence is TGTGCCAGCAGTTTACCCCGGGGAGGGTCTGGTGAGCAGTTCTTC.

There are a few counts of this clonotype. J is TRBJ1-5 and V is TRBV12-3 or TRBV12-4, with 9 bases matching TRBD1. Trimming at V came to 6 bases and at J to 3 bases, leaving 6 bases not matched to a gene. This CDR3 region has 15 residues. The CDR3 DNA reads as TGTGCCAGCAGCCCGGGACAGGGAAACAATCAGCCCCAGCATTTT. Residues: CASSPGQGNNQPQHF.

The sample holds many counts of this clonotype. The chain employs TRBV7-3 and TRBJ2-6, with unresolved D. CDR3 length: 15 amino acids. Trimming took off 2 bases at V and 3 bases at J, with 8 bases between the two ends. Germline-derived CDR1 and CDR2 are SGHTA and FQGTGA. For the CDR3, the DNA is TGTGCCAGCAGCTTAGAGAAAGGTGGGGCCAACGTCCTGACTTTC. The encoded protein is CASSLEKGGANVLTF.

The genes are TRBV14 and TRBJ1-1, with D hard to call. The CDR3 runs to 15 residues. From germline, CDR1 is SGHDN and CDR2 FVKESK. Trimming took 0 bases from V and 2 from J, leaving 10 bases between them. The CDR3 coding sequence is TGTGCCAGCAGCCAAGAACGGCAGATAAACACTGAAGCTTTCTTT. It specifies CASSQERQINTEAFF. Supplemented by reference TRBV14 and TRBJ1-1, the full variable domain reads EAGVTQFPSHSVIEKGQTVTLRCDPISGHDNLYWYRRVMGKEIKFLLHFVKESKQDESGMPNNRFLAERTGGTYSTLKVQPAELEDSGVYFCASSQERQINTEAFFGQGTRLTVV.

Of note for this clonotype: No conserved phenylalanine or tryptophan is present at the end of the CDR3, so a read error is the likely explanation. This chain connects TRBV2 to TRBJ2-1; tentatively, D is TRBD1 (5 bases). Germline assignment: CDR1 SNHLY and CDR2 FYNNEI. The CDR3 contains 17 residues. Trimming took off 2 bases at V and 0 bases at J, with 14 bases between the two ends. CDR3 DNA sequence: TGTGCCAGCAGTGAATGGGGCTACTCCGACTCCTACAATGAGCAGTTCTCC. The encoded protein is CASSEWGYSDSYNEQFS.

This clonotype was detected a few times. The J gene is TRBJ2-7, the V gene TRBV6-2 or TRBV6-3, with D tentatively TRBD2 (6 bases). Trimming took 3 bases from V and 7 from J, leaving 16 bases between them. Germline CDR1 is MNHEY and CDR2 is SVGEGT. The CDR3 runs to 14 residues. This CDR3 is CASSYGGELGEQYF. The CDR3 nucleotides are TGTGCCAGCAGTTATGGCGGGGAACTGGGGGAGCAGTACTTC.

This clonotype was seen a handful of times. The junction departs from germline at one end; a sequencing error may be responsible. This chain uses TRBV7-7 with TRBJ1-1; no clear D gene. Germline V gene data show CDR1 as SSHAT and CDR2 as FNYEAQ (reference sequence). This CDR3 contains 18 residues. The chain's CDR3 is CASSFAISDCTYYTEAFF. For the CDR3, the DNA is TGTGCTAGCAGCTTCGCTATTTCGGACTGCACTTATTACACTGAAGCTTTCTTT.

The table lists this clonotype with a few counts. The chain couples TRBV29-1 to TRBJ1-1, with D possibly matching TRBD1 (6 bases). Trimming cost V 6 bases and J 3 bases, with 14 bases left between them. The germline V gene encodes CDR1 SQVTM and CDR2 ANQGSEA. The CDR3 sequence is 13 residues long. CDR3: CSVQKGDYTEAFF. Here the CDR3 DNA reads TGCAGCGTCCAAAAGGGGGATTACACTGAAGCTTTCTTT. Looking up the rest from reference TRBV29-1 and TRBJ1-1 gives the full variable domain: SAVISQKPSRDICQRGTSLTIQCQVDSQVTMMFWYRQQPGQSLTLIATANQGSEATYESGFVIDKFPISRPNLTFSTLTVSNMSPEDSSIYLCSVQKGDYTEAFFGQGTRLTVV.

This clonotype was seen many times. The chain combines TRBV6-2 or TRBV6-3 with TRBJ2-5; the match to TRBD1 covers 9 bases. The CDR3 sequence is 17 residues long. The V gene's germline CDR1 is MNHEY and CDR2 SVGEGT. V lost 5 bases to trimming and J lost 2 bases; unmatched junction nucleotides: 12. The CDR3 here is CASSPRPGQGPQETQYF. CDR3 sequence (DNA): TGTGCCAGCAGTCCCCGCCCGGGACAGGGCCCACAAGAGACCCAGTACTTC.

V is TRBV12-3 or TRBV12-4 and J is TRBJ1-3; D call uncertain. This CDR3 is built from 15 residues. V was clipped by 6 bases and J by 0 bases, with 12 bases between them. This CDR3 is CASSYHLSSGNTIYF. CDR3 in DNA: TGTGCCAGCAGCTACCATCTCAGCTCTGGAAACACCATATATTTT.

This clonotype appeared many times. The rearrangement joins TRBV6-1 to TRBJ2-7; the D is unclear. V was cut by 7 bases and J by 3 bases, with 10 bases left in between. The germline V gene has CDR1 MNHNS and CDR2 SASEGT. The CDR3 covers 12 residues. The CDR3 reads CASKTARYEQYF. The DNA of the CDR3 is TGTGCCAGCAAGACTGCCCGCTACGAGCAGTACTTC.

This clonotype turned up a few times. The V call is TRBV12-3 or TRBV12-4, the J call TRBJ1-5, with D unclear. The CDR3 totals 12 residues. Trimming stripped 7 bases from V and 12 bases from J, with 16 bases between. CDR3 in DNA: TGTGCCAGCACCGGCGAGGGCCTACGCCAGCATTTT. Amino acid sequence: CASTGEGLRQHF.

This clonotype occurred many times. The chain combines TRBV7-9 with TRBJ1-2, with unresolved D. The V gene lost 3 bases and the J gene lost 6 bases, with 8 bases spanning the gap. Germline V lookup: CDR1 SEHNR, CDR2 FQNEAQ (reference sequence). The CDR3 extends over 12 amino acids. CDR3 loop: CASSFTLNGYTF. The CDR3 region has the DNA TGTGCCAGCAGCTTTACCCTTAATGGCTACACCTTC.